This TCR beta chain emerged from a study of blood T cell repertoires in COVID-19. CDR3 length: 13 residues. V was trimmed by 2 bases and J by 7 bases, leaving 9 bases between them. In germline, CDR1 is MNHEY, CDR2 SMNVEV (reference sequence). TCRdb's copy holds only in-frame clones and misses some; the assay was immunoSEQ multiplex PCR. The sample records approximately 200,000 clones, around nine tenths being singletons. Participants were placed into cohorts based on the clinical history they reported. The V call is TRBV27, the J call TRBJ1-5; D is uncertain. The sample comprised PBMCs or T cells enriched from blood (not recorded which). This TCR derives from a woman aged 30 to 39 who had been exposed to COVID-19. The CDR3 protein is CASSLEGGQPQHF. The CDR3 nucleotides read TGTGCCAGCAGTTTAGAGGGAGGCCAGCCCCAGCATTTT.